The 21 T cell receptor beta chains below were found in one sample sequenced in a study of CD8+ T cells in alopecia areata. In each case, RNA was isolated and then reverse transcribed into cDNA as the sequencing template. TCRdb's copy holds only in-frame clones and misses some; the assay was immunoSEQ multiplex PCR. The sample contains 80,000 to 100,000 clones, 41% of which appear only once. The sample consisted of CD4+ T cells sorted from blood. These receptors were obtained from a human donor with alopecia areata.

The sample holds a few counts of this clone. The V gene is TRBV2, the J gene TRBJ2-2, with 10 nucleotides matching TRBD1. With 6 bases clipped from V and 4 bases from J, the junction kept 5 bases outside the gene matches. CDR3 size: 15 residues. Germline V gene lookup returns CDR1 SNHLY and CDR2 FYNNEI. The CDR3 loop reads CASRRRDRGTGELFF. DNA for the CDR3: TGTGCCAGCAGGAGGCGGGACAGGGGCACCGGGGAGCTGTTTTTT.

The V call is TRBV30, the J call TRBJ2-7, with 7 bases fitting TRBD1. Germline V gives CDR1 GTSNPN, CDR2 SVGIG (reference sequence). The V and J ends lost 2 bases and 4 bases, in that order; junction bases with no gene match: 11. The CDR3 covers 15 residues. CDR3 loop: CAWSSWVGQKYEQYF. CDR3 DNA sequence: TGTGCCTGGAGTAGTTGGGTGGGACAGAAATACGAGCAGTACTTC. Variable domain in full (rest from reference TRBV30 and TRBJ2-7): SQTIHQWPATLVQPVGSPLSLECTVEGTSNPNLYWYRQAAGRGLQLLFYSVGIGQISSEVPQNLSASRPQDRQFILSSKKLLLSDSGFYLCAWSSWVGQKYEQYFGPGTRLTVT.

The rearrangement joins TRBV5-1 to TRBJ2-5; 13 bases are a match to TRBD2. This CDR3 comprises 16 residues. Germline CDR1 SGHRS, CDR2 YFSETQ. After removal of 3 bases from V and 4 bases from J, the junction contained 6 bases not matched to a gene. CDR3 in DNA: TGCGCCAGCAGCTGGACTAGCGGGAGTAGTCGAGAGACCCAGTACTTC. As protein: CASSWTSGSSRETQYF.

The chain employs TRBV5-4 and TRBJ2-7; a possible D gene is TRBD2 (6 bases). Germline V gives CDR1 SGHNT, CDR2 YYREEE (reference sequence). The CDR3 spans 15 residues. With 0 bases removed from V and 1 base from J, the gap between germline ends came to 11 bases. CDR3 residues: CASSLELEGSYEQYF. As DNA, the CDR3 is TGTGCCAGCAGCTTGGAGTTGGAGGGGTCCTACGAGCAGTACTTC.

This clone was recorded only once. The chain is built from TRBV7-2 and TRBJ2-5; D is perhaps TRBD1 (6 bases). The CDR3 length is 15 residues. Trimming left V 2 bases short and J 1 base short, with 11 bases between. Germline assignment: CDR1 SGHTA and CDR2 FQGNSA. For the CDR3, the DNA is TGTGCCAGCAGCTTAAGGAGGACAGCCCAAGAGACCCAGTACTTC. Translation gives CASSLRRTAQETQYF.

The V gene is TRBV2, the J gene TRBJ2-3; 9 nucleotides agree with TRBD1. V trimming: 7 bases; J trimming: 2 bases; junction bases outside the gene matches: 7. Germline V gene lookup returns CDR1 SNHLY and CDR2 FYNNEI. There are 15 residues in the CDR3. CDR3 residues: CASMGGQGITDTQYF. CDR3 coding DNA: TGTGCCAGCATGGGAGGACAGGGGATCACAGATACGCAGTATTTT.

V usage is TRBV5-6 and J usage is TRBJ2-3, with D tentatively TRBD1 (6 bases). Trimming shortened V by 4 bases and J by 5 bases, and 20 bases separated the two germline ends. Germline CDR1 SGHDT, CDR2 YYEEEE. The CDR3 has 16 amino acids. The CDR3 spells CASSQLTFPGEDTQYF. The CDR3 DNA sequence: TGTGCCAGCAGCCAACTGACCTTTCCAGGGGAAGATACGCAGTATTTT.

This clone has a handful of counts. The chain links TRBV7-9 to TRBJ2-7; D is ambiguous. Germline CDR1 is SEHNR and CDR2 is FQNEAQ (reference sequence). V was shortened by 4 bases and J by 2 bases, with 9 bases between the two germline ends. The CDR3 has 13 residues. The CDR3 bases are TGTGCCAGCAGCTCGGTAGGCCCCTACGAGCAGTACTTC. Protein: CASSSVGPYEQYF.

The V and J genes are TRBV5-1 and TRBJ2-3; 12 bases match TRBD2. Germline CDR1 is SGHRS and CDR2 is YFSETQ. This CDR3 is 16 amino acids long. The junction had 3 bases not matched to a gene; V was cut back by 0 bases and J by 4 bases. The CDR3 region is CASSLGSSGRADTQYF. The CDR3 DNA follows: TGCGCCAGCAGCTTGGGATCTAGCGGGAGGGCAGATACGCAGTATTTT.

The gene calls are TRBV28 and TRBJ2-5; possibly TRBD1 or TRBD2 for D (5 bases each). Looked up from germline, CDR1 is MDHEN and CDR2 is SYDVKM. V was cut by 5 bases and J by 5 bases, with 12 bases left in between. The CDR3 runs to 13 residues. This CDR3 reads CASSRGPGETQYF. In DNA form, the CDR3 reads TGTGCCAGCAGTAGGGGACCCGGGGAGACCCAGTACTTC.

This clone occurred a few times. The V and J genes are TRBV30 and TRBJ2-6; TRBD2 is a possible D gene (5 bases). The CDR3 spans 15 residues. From germline, CDR1 is GTSNPN and CDR2 SVGIG (reference sequence). The germline V and J ends were trimmed by 2 bases and 0 bases, with 8 bases remaining between them. The CDR3 DNA sequence: TGTGCCTGGAGTTTGGGAGTCTCTGGGGCCAACGTCCTGACTTTC. This encodes CAWSLGVSGANVLTF.

V gene TRBV2 combines with J gene TRBJ2-4; D gene uncertain. V dropped 8 bases and J dropped 1 base, with 12 bases sitting between them. The germline CDR1 and CDR2 sequences are SNHLY and FYNNEI. This CDR3 has 14 residues. As DNA, the CDR3 is TGTGCCAGCTCCCCGCGAGAGGCCAAAAACATTCAGTACTTC. It codes for CASSPREAKNIQYF.

The gene calls are TRBV2 and TRBJ2-7, with D perhaps TRBD2 (6 bases). This CDR3 has 12 residues. The germline V gene encodes CDR1 SNHLY and CDR2 FYNNEI. V dropped 10 bases and J dropped 3 bases, with 13 bases sitting between them. The CDR3 is CATGRGNYEQYF. The CDR3 coding sequence is TGTGCCACCGGGCGCGGGAACTACGAGCAGTACTTC.

The rearrangement links TRBV19 to TRBJ2-7; TRBD1 aligns across 8 bases. The CDR3 sequence is 15 residues long. The trim removed 5 bases at V and 3 bases at J, leaving 9 bases unmatched. Germline CDR1 reads LNHDA; CDR2 reads SQIVND (reference sequence). The CDR3 loop is CASSPRAGGIYEQYF. The DNA for the CDR3 is TGTGCCAGTAGTCCCAGGGCAGGGGGCATCTACGAGCAGTACTTC. The variable domain in full, completed from reference TRBV19 and TRBJ2-7, reads DGGITQSPKYLFRKEGQNVTLSCEQNLNHDAMYWYRQDPGQGLRLIYYSQIVNDFQKGDIAEGYSVSREKKESFPLTVTSAQKNPTAFYLCASSPRAGGIYEQYFGPGTRLTVT.

The V gene is TRBV14, the J gene TRBJ2-5; D is undetermined. Trimming took 0 bases from V and 5 from J, leaving 7 bases between them. CDR1 and CDR2 (germline): SGHDN, FVKESK. This CDR3 contains 13 residues. CDR3 amino acids: CASSQDRRETQYF. CDR3 in DNA: TGTGCCAGCAGCCAAGATCGGCGGGAGACCCAGTACTTC.

V is TRBV6-5 and J is TRBJ1-5; TRBD1 aligns across 7 bases. CDR1 is MNHEY and CDR2 is SVGAGI in the germline V gene. After removal of 6 bases from V and 2 bases from J, the junction contained 7 bases not matched to a gene. The CDR3 is 15 amino acids. CDR3 sequence (DNA): TGTGCCAGCAGCTCAGGGGGAGGTCGCAATCAGCCCCAGCATTTT. This codes for CASSSGGGRNQPQHF.

This clone was seen only a few times. The chain links TRBV7-9 to TRBJ2-5, with a tentative D call TRBD1 (6 bases). Germline CDR1 and CDR2: SEHNR and FQNEAQ (reference sequence). The V end lost 3 bases, the J end lost 3 bases, and 8 bases lay between the germline ends. The CDR3 totals 13 residues. The CDR3 DNA reads as TGTGCCAGCAGCTTCACAGGGAAAGAGACCCAGTACTTC. Amino acids: CASSFTGKETQYF.

Of note for this clone: Distinct nucleotide sequences in the sample also encode this CDR3. The chain carries TRBV29-1 and TRBJ2-5; tentative D call: TRBD2 (7 bases). Trimming took off 7 bases at V and 4 bases at J, with 19 bases between the two ends. CDR1 and CDR2 (germline): SQVTM, ANQGSEA. This CDR3 spans 14 amino acids. The CDR3 here is CSAGGAGAGETQYF. CDR3 DNA: TGCAGCGCTGGGGGGGCGGGGGCTGGAGAGACCCAGTACTTC.

V usage is TRBV4-2 and J usage is TRBJ2-3, with TRBD1 as a possible D gene (6 bases). CDR1 and CDR2 (germline): LGHNA, YNFKEQ. The CDR3 is made up of 13 amino acids. Trimming took 4 bases from V and 4 from J, leaving 9 bases between them. The DNA for the CDR3 is TGTGCCAGCAGCCCCAGACAGGCAGATACGCAGTATTTT. Its protein product is CASSPRQADTQYF.

The chain recombines TRBV2 with TRBJ1-3; D is unresolved. The germline V and J ends were trimmed by 7 bases and 2 bases, with 3 bases remaining between them. CDR1 is SNHLY, CDR2 FYNNEI, per germline. The CDR3 contains 11 residues. The DNA for the CDR3 is TGTGCCAGCATAACTGGAAACACCATATATTTT. Its protein product is CASITGNTIYF.

This rearrangement joins TRBV6-6 to TRBJ1-2; D not certain. V dropped 7 bases and J dropped 8 bases, with 17 bases sitting between them. The germline V gene encodes CDR1 MNHNY and CDR2 SVGAGI (reference sequence). This CDR3 has 13 amino acids. CDR3 amino acids: CASTDLPSGGYTF. The CDR3, as DNA: TGTGCCAGCACCGACCTCCCAAGCGGAGGCTACACCTTC.